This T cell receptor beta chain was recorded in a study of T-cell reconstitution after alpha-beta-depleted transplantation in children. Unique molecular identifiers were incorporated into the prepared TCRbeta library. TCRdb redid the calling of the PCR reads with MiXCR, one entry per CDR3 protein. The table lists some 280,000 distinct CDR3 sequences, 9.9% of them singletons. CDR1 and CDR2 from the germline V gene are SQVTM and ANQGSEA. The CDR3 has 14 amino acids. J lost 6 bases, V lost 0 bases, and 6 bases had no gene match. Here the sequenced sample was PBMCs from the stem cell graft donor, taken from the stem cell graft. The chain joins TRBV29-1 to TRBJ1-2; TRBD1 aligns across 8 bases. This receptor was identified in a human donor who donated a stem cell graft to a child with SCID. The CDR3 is CSVEEGQGANGYTF. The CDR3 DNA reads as TGCAGCGTTGAAGAGGGGCAGGGGGCCAATGGCTACACCTTC.